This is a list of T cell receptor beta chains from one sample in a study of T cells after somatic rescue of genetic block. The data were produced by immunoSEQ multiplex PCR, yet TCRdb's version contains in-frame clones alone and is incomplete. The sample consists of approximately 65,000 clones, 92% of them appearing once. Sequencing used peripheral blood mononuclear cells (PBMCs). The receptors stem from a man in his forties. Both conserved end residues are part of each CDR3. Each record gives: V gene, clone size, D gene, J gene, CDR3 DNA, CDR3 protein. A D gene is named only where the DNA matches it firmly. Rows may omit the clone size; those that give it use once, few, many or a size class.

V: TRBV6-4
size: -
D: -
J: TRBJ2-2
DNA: TGTGCCAGCAGCAGGAACACCCAAAACACCGGGGAGCTGTTTTTT
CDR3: CASSRNTQNTGELFF

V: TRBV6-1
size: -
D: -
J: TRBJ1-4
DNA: TGTGCCAGCAGTGTTAACAGCTATGCAACTAATGAAAAACTGTTTTTT
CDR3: CASSVNSYATNEKLFF

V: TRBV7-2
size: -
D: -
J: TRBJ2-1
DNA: TGTGCCAGCAGCTTAGAGTCCCGGGTTAGGGGCAATGAGCAGTTCTTC
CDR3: CASSLESRVRGNEQFF

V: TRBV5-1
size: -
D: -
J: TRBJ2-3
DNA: TGCGCCAGCAGCTTGGCGCACGATCGCACAGATACGCAGTATTTT
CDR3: CASSLAHDRTDTQYF

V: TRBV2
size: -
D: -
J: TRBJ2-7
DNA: TGTGCCAGCAGTGATGGGTCTGCCTACGAGCAGTACTTC
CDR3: CASSDGSAYEQYF

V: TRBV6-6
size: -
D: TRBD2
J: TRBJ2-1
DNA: TGTGCCAGCAGTTCCCATAGCGGGAGGGACTACAATGAGCAGTTCTTC
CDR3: CASSSHSGRDYNEQFF

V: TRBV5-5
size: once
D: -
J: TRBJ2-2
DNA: TGTGCCAGCACCGCAGGAAGGGGTTTAACCGGGGAGCTGTTTTTT
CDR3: CASTAGRGLTGELFF

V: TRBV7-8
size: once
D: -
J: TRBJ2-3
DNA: TGTGCCAGCAGCTTATTCCCCCCCTTGCGCCGTCGCAGGGGAGATACGCAGTATTTT
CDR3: CASSLFPPLRRRRGDTQYF

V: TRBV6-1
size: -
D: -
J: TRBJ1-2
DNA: TGTGCCAGCAGTGTCGAGGGGTTCTATGGCTACACCTTC
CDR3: CASSVEGFYGYTF

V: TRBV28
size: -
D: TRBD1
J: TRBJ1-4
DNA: TGTGCCAGCCGGGGGACAGGACTTGAAAAACTGTTTTTT
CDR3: CASRGTGLEKLFF

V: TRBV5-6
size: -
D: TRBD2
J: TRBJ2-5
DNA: TGTGCCAGCAGCTGGCAGACCGGGACTAGCGGTGAGACCCAGTACTTC
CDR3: CASSWQTGTSGETQYF

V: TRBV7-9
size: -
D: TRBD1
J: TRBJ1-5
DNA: TGTGCCAGCAGCTTAACGACAGGGGCTCAGCCCCAGCATTTT
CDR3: CASSLTTGAQPQHF

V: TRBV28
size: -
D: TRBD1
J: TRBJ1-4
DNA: TGTGCCAGCTCCCTCGCGGGACAGGGGGTCCGTGAAAAACTGTTTTTT
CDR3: CASSLAGQGVREKLFF

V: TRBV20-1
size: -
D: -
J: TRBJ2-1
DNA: TGCAGTGCCCCTCGGGGGAATGAGCAGTTCTTC
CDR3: CSAPRGNEQFF

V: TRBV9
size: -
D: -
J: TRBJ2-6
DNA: TGTGCCAGCAGCTACCGGACTTCTGGGGCCAACGTCCTGACTTTC
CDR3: CASSYRTSGANVLTF

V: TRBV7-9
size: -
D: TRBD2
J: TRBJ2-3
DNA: TGTGCCAGCAGCCTAGACTGGCTAGCGGGAACCACAGATACGCAGTATTTT
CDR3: CASSLDWLAGTTDTQYF

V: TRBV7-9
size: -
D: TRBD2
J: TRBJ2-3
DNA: TGTGCCAGCAGTTCTAAGACTAGCGGCACAGATACGCAGTATTTT
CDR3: CASSSKTSGTDTQYF

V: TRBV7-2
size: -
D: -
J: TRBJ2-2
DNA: TGTGCCAGCAGCTTAGACCTAGCGAACACCGGGGAGCTGTTTTTT
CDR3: CASSLDLANTGELFF

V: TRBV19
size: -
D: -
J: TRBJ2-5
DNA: TGTGCCAGTAGTTACTATACGGGCCAAGAGACCCAGTACTTC
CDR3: CASSYYTGQETQYF

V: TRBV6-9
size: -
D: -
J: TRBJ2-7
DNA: TGTGCCAGCAGTTCCCTCGTGACGTACCCCTACGAGCAGTACTTC
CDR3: CASSSLVTYPYEQYF

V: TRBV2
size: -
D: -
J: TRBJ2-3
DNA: TGTGCCAGCAGGACGCGGGTAGCGTTAACAGATACGCAGTATTTT
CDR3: CASRTRVALTDTQYF

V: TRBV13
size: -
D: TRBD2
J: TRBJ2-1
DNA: TGTGCCAGCAGCTTGCAAGCGGGGGGGCCTTGGGACAATGAGCAGTTCTTC
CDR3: CASSLQAGGPWDNEQFF

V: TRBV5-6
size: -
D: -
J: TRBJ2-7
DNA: TGTGCCAGCAGCCCAGGGGGGGAAACGGGCGGCGAGCAGTACTTC
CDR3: CASSPGGETGGEQYF

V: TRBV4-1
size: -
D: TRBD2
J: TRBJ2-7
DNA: TGCGCCAGCAGCCAAGGTCCCCTACTAGCGGACTCCTACGAGCAGTACTTC
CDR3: CASSQGPLLADSYEQYF

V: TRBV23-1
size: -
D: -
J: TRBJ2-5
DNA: TGCGCCAGCAGTCAAGAGGCCCAGACCCAGTACTTC
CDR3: CASSQEAQTQYF

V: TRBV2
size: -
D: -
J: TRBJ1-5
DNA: TGTGCCAGCAAGGTGCGGGGGAGTCAGCCCCAGCATTTT
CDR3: CASKVRGSQPQHF

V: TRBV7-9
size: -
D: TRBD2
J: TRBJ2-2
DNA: TGTGCCAGCAGGCGGGGAGCGGGGGGGAACACCGGGGAGCTGTTTTTT
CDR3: CASRRGAGGNTGELFF

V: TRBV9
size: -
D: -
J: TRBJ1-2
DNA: TGTGCCAGCAGCGTAGCCATGGAAGGCTATGGCTACACCTTC
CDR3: CASSVAMEGYGYTF

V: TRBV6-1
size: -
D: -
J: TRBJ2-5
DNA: TGTGCCAGCAGTGAAGCGGGGGGCGGAGAGACCCAGTACTTC
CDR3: CASSEAGGGETQYF